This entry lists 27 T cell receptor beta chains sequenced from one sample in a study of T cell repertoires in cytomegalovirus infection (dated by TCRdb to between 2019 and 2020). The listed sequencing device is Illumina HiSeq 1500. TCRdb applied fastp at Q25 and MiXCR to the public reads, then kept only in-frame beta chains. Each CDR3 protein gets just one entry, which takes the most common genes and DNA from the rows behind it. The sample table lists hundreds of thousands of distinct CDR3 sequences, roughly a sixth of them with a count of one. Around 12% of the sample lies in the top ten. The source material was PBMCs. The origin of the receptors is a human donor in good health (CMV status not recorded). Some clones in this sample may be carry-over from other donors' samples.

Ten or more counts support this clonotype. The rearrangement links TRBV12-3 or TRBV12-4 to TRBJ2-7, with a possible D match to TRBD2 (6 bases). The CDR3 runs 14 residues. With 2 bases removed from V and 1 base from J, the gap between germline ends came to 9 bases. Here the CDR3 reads CASSLRLDSYEQYF. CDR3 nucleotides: TGTGCCAGCAGTTTAAGACTAGATTCCTACGAGCAGTACTTC.

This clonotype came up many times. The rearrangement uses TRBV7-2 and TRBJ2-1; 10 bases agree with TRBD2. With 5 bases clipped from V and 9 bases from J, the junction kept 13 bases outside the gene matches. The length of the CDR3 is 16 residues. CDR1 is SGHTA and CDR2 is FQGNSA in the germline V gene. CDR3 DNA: TGTGCCAGCAGCCCTCAGCGGGGGGGCATGAGCGGTGAGCAGTTCTTC. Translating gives CASSPQRGGMSGEQFF.

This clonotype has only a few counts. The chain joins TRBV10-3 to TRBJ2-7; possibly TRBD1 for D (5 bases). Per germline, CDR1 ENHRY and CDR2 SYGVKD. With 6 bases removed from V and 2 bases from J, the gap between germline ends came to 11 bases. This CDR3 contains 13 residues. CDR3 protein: CAIREQGTYEQYF. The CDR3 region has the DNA TGTGCCATCAGAGAGCAGGGAACCTACGAGCAGTACTTC.

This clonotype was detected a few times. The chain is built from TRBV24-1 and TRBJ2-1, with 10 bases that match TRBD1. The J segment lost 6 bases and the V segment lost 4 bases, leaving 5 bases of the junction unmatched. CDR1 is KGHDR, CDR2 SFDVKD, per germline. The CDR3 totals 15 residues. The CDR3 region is CATSDARTGGNEQFF. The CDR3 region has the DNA TGTGCCACCAGTGACGCTAGGACAGGGGGCAATGAGCAGTTCTTC.

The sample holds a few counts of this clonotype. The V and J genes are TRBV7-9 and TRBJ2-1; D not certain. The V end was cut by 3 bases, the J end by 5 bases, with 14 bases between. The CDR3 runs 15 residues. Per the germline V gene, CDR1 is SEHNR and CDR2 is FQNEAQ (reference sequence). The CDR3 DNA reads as TGTGCCAGCAGCTTTTCATGGGCTACCAACAATGAGCAGTTCTTC. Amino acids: CASSFSWATNNEQFF.

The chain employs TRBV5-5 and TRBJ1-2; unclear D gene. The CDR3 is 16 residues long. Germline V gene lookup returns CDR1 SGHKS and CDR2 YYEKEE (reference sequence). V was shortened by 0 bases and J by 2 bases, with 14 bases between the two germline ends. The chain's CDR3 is CASSLGGGGGNYGYTF. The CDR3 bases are TGTGCCAGCAGCTTGGGCGGTGGTGGCGGAAACTATGGCTACACCTTC.

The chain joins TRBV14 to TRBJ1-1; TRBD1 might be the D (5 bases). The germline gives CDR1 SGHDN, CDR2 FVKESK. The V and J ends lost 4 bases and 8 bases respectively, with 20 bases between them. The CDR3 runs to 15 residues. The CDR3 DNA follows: TGTGCCAGCAGCCCGTTCCGGGACGGAGGTATAGAAGCTTTCTTT. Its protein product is CASSPFRDGGIEAFF.

This CDR3 reads CASSLGGSANTGELFF. CDR3 coding DNA: TGCGCCAGCAGCTTGGGAGGGTCCGCGAACACCGGGGAGCTGTTTTTT. The chain is built from TRBV5-1 and TRBJ2-2, with D perhaps matching TRBD2 (5 bases). CDR1 SGHRS and CDR2 YFSETQ come from the germline V gene. The CDR3 is 16 residues long. Trimming removed 0 bases at V and 0 bases at J, with 9 bases between.

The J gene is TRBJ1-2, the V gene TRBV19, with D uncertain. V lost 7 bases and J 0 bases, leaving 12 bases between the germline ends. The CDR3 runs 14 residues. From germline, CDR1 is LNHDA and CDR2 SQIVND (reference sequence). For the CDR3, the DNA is TGTGCCAGTAATGTCTTCACTGCTAACTATGGCTACACCTTC. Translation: CASNVFTANYGYTF.

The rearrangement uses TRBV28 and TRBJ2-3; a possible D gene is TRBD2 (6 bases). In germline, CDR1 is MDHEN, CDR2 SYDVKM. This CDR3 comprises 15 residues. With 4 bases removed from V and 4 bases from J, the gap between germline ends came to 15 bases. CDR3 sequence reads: CASSSPEPGADTQYF. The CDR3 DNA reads TGTGCCAGCAGTTCGCCGGAGCCGGGGGCAGATACGCAGTATTTT.

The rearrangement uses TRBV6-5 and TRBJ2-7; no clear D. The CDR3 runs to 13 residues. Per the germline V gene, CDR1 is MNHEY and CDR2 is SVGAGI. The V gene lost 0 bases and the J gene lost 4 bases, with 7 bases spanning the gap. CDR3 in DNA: TGTGCCAGCAGTTACTCGAGTTGGTACGAGCAGTACTTC. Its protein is CASSYSSWYEQYF.

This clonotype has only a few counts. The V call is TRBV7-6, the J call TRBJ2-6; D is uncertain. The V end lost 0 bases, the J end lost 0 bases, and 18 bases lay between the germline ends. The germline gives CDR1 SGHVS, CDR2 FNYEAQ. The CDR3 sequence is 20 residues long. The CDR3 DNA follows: TGTGCCAGCAGCTTAGCGTTTAGGCAGCTCCTAAGCTCTGGGGCCAACGTCCTGACTTTC. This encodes CASSLAFRQLLSSGANVLTF.

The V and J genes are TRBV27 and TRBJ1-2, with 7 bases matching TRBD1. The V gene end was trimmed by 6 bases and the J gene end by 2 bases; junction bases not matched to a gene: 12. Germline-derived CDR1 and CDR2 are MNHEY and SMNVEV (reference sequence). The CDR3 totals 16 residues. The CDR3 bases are TGTGCCAGCAGCGACCTTCAACAGGGGTGGAACTATGGCTACACCTTC. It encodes CASSDLQQGWNYGYTF.

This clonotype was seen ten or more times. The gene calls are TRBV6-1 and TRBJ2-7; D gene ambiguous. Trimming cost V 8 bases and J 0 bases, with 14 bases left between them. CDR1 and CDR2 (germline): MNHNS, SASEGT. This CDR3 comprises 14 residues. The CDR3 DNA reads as TGTGCCAGCTACGCGTCTGGAGCCTCCTACGAGCAGTACTTC. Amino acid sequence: CASYASGASYEQYF.

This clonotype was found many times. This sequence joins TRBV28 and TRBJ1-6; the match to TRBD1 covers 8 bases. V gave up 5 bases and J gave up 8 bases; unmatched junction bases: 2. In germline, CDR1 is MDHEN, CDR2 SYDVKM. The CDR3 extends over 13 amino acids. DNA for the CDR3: TGTGCCAGCAGTCCGGACAGGGATTCACCCCTCCACTTT. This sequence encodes CASSPDRDSPLHF.

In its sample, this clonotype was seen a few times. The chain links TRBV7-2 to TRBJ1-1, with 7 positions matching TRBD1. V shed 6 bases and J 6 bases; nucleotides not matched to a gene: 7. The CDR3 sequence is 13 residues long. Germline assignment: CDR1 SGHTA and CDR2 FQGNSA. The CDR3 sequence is CASSRDRVSEAFF. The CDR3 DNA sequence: TGTGCCAGCAGTCGTGACAGGGTCTCTGAAGCTTTCTTT.

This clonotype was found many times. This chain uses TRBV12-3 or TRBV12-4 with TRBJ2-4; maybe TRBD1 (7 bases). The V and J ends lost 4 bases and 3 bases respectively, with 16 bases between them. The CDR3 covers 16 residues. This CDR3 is CASSSEGARGKNIQYF. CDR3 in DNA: TGTGCCAGCAGTTCTGAGGGGGCGCGGGGCAAAAACATTCAGTACTTC.

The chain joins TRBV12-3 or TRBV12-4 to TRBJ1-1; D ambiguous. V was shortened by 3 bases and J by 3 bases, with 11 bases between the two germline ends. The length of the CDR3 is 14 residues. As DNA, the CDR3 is TGTGCCAGCAGTTTCGGGAAGAGGGACACTGAAGCTTTCTTT. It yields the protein CASSFGKRDTEAFF.

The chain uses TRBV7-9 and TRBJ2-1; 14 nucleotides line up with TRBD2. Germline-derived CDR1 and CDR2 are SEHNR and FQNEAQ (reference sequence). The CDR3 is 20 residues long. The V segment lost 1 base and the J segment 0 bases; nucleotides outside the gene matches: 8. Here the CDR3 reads CASSLEYRTSGGHSYNEQFF. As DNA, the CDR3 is TGTGCCAGCAGCTTAGAATATAGGACTAGCGGGGGGCACTCCTACAATGAGCAGTTCTTC.

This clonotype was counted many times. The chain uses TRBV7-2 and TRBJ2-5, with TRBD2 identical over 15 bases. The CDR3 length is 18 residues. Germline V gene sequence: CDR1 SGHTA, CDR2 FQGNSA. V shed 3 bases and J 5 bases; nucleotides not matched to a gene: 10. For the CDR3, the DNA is TGTGCCAGCAGCTTCAAACCGGGACTAGCGGGGGGATCGGAGACCCAGTACTTC. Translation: CASSFKPGLAGGSETQYF.

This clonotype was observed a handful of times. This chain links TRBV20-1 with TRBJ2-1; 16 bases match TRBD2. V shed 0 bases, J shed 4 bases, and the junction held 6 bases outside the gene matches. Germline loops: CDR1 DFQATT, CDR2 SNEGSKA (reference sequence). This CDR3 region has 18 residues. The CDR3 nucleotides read TGCAGTGCTAGAGAATCCGGGACTAGCGGGGGGGCATACAATGAGCAGTTCTTC. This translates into CSARESGTSGGAYNEQFF.

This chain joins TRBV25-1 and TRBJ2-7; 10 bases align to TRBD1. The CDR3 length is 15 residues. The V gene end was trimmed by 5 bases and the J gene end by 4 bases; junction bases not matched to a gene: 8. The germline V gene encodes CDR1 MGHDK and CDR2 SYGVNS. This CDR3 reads CASSRAGQGRYEQYF. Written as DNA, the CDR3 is TGTGCCAGCAGTAGGGCGGGACAGGGGAGGTACGAGCAGTACTTC.

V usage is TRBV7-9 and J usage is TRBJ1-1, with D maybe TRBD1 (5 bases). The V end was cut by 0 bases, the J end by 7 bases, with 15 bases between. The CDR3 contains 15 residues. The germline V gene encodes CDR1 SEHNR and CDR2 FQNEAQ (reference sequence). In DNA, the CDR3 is TGTGCCAGCAGCTTAGCAGTGGGGCGGGGGGTTGAAGCTTTCTTT. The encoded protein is CASSLAVGRGVEAFF.

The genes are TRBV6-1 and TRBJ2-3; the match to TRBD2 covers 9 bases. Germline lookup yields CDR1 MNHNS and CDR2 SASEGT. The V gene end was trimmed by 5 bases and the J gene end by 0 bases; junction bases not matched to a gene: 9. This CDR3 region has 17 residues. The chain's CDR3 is CASSIAGGGLSTDTQYF. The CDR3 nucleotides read TGTGCCAGCAGTATCGCGGGGGGGGGGTTGAGCACAGATACGCAGTATTTT.

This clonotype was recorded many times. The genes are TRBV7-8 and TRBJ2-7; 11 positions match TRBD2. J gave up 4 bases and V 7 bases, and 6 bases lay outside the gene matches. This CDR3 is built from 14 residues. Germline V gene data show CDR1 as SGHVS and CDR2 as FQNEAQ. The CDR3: CASMRLAGTYEQYF. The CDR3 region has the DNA TGTGCCAGCATGAGACTAGCGGGGACTTACGAGCAGTACTTC.

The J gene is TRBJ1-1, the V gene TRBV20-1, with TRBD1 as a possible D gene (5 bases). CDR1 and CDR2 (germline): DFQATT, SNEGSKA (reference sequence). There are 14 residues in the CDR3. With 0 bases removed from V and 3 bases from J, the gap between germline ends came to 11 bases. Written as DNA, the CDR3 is TGCAGTGCTAGAGATGGGGGAATTTACACTGAAGCTTTCTTT. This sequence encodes CSARDGGIYTEAFF.

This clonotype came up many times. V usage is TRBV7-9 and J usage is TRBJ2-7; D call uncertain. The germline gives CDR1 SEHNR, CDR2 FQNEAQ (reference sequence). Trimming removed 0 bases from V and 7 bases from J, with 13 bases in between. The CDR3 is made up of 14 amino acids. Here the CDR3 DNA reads TGTGCCAGCAGCTTAGCGCTGGGGTCAAGGGAGCAGTACTTC. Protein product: CASSLALGSREQYF.